This T cell receptor (beta chain) was sequenced for a study of blood T cell repertoires in COVID-19. In the original processing: Reference gene primers were amplified, and this amplification served to estimate nucleated cell counts. Using immunoSEQ multiplex PCR, the repertoire was profiled, and TCRdb retains in-frame clones only, with some absent. V and J calls and clone size are given by that table; D and trimming were obtained from the DNA. Of about 130,000 clones listed, approximately 85% are singletons. This clone was observed once. Germline CDR1 reads SGHAT; CDR2 reads FQNNGV. The CDR3 runs 15 residues. The ends were cut back, 5 bases at V and 0 bases at J, with 11 bases in the middle. Seattle's enrolled individuals joined amid active infection and were then monitored longitudinally.

The specimen was peripheral blood. The clonotype was recovered from a man between 25 and 39 years old with COVID-19, enrolled during active disease. The chain links TRBV11-2 to TRBJ2-1; D is perhaps TRBD2 (6 bases). The chain's CDR3 is CASSGGGSSYNEQFF. The DNA of the CDR3 is TGTGCCAGCAGCGGAGGAGGGAGCTCCTACAATGAGCAGTTCTTC.